This T cell receptor beta chain was sequenced during a study of shared clonotypes between healthy human individuals. Study-wide results and limits: Four donors shared around 5.1% of their naive CD4 clonotypes.

Both subsets, CD45RA+ naive and CD45RA-negative memory, were split from the CD4+ cells. This CDR3 comprises 16 residues. Germline values: CDR1 LNHDA, CDR2 SQIVND (reference sequence). The ends were cut back, 0 bases at V and 2 bases at J, with 11 bases in the middle. Points on this clone: Antigen: not known.

For every subset, genomic DNA was evenly distributed across several immunoSEQ plates. Template for every sorted-subset replicate PCR totaled around 200 ng DNA, some 30,000 T cell genomes. Data came from immunoSEQ multiplex PCR; TCRdb stores just in-frame clones and leaves some out. This sample carries some 1 million clones, 65% to 80% of them seen once, and the ten largest clones take approximately 1.5%. V is TRBV19 and J is TRBJ2-1; D remains ambiguous. The specimen sequenced was memory CD4+ T cells sorted from blood. Sample subset: CD45RA-negative fraction. This clonotype was obtained from a man younger than 30 in good health. The CDR3 sequence: CASSIDGSNPYNEQFF. As DNA, the CDR3 is TGTGCCAGTAGTATAGACGGATCTAACCCCTACAATGAGCAGTTCTTC.